This T cell receptor (beta chain) stems from a study of vaccination effects on CD4 cells after COVID-19. This CDR3 has 13 amino acids. Looked up from germline, CDR1 is SGHTA and CDR2 is FQGNSA. Between the trimmed V and J ends, which lost 5 bases and 6 bases, there was a span of 11 bases. Using viral peptide pools, the ViraFEST assay grew out antigen-specific CD4+ T cells prior to sequencing. Having been cultured for ten to eleven days, the cells underwent CD4+ T cell isolation. Every participant took two doses of the BNT162b2 or mRNA-1273 vaccine. Measured with immunoSEQ multiplex PCR; TCRdb has only the in-frame clones, and not every one. The profile covers about 59,000 clones, with roughly 78% appearing a single time and 2% taken by the ten largest. In regard to this clone: Its antigen is as yet unknown.

The chain employs TRBV7-2 and TRBJ1-5; TRBD1 might be the D (6 bases). The receptor's source is a human donor who received a COVID-19 vaccine. This material consisted of CD4+ T cells from PBMCs cultured with HCoV-OC43 spike peptides, taken after COVID-19 vaccination. Subset denoted: HCoV-OC43 spike overlapping peptide pool stimulation. DNA for the CDR3: TGTGCCAGCAGCGACAGGTGGGGTCAGCCCCAGCATTTT. It codes for CASSDRWGQPQHF.